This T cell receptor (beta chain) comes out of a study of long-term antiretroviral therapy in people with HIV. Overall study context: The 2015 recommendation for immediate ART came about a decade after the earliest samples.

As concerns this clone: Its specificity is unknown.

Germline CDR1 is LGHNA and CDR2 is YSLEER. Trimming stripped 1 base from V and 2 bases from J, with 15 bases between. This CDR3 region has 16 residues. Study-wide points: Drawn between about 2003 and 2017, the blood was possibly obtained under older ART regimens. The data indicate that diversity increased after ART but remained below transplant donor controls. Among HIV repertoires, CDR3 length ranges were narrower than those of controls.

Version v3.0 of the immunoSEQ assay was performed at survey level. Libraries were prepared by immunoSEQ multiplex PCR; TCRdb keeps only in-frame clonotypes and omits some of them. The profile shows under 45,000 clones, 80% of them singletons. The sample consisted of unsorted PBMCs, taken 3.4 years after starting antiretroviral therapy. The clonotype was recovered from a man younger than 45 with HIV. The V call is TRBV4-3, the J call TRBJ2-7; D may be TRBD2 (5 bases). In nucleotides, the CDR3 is TGCGCCAGCAGCCAAGGAACTGGGCGGGCCACCTACGAGCAGTACTTC. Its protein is CASSQGTGRATYEQYF.